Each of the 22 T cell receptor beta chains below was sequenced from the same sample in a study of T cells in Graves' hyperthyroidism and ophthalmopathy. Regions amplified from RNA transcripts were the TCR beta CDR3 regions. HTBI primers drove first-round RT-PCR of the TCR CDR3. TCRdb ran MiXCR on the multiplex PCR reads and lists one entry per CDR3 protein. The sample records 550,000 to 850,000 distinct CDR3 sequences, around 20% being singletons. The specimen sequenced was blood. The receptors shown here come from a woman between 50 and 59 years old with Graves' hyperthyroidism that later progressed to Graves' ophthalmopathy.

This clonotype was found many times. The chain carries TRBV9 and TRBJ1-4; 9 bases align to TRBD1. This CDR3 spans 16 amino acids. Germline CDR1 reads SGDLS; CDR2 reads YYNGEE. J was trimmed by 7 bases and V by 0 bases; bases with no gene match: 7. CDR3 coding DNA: TGTGCCAGCAGCGTAGCTTGGGGACAGGGCACTGAAAAACTGTTTTTT. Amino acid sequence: CASSVAWGQGTEKLFF.

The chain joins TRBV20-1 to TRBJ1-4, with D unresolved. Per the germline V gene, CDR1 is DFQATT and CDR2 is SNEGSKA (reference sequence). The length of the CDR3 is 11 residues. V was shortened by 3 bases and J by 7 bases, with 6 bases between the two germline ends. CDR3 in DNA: TGCAGTGCTAGTGAAGTTGAAAAACTGTTTTTT. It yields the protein CSASEVEKLFF.

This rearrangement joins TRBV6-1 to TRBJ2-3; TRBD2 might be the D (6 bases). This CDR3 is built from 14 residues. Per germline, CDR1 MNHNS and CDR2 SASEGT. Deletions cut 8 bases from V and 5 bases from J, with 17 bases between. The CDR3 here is CASQSAGRVDTQYF. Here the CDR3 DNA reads TGTGCCAGCCAGAGCGCGGGGCGGGTAGATACGCAGTATTTT.

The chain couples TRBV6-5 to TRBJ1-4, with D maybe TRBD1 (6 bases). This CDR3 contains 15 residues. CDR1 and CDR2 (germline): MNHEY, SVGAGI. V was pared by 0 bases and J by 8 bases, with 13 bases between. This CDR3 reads CASSYSSGAREKLFF. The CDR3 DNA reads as TGTGCCAGCAGTTACTCGTCGGGGGCGAGGGAAAAACTGTTTTTT.

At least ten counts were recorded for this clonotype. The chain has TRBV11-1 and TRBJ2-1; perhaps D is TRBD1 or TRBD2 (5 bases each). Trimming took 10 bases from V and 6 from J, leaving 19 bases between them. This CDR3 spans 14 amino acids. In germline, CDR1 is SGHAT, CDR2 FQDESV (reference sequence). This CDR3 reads CATTRARGFNEQFF. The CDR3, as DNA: TGTGCCACCACCCGAGCGAGGGGTTTCAATGAGCAGTTCTTC.

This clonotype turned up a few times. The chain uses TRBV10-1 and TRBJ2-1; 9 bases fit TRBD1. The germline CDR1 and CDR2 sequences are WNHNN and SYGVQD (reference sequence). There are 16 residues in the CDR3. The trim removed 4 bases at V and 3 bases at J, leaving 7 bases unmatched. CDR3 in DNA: TGCGCCAGCAGTGTAAAACCGGGACAGGGCTACAATGAGCAGTTCTTC. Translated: CASSVKPGQGYNEQFF.

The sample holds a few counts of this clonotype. This CDR3 reads CAWSAPNYGYTF. In DNA form, the CDR3 reads TGTGCCTGGAGTGCTCCTAACTATGGCTACACCTTC. The chain has TRBV30 and TRBJ1-2; D is unclear. V was trimmed by 1 base and J by 0 bases, leaving 3 bases between them. CDR1 is GTSNPN and CDR2 is SVGIG in the germline V gene (reference sequence). The CDR3 is 12 amino acids.

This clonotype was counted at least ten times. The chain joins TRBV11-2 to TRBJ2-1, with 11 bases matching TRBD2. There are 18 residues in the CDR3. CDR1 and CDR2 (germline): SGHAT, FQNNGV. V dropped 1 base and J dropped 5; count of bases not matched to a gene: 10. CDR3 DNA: TGTGCCAGCAGCTTAGGTCTAGCGGGGGGCCCCGCCCACAATGAGCAGTTCTTC. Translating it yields CASSLGLAGGPAHNEQFF. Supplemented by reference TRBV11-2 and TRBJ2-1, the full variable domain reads EAGVAQSPRYKIIEKRQSVAFWCNPISGHATLYWYQQILGQGPKLLIQFQNNGVVDDSQLPKDRFSAERLKGVDSTLKIQPAKLEDSAVYLCASSLGLAGGPAHNEQFFGPGTRLTVL.

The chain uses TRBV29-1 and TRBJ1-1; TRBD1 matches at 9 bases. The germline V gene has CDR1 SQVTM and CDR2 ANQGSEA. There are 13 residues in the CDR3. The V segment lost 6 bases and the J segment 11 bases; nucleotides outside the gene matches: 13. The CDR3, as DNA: TGCAGCGTGGGACCGGGACAGGGAGTCGCGGCTTTCTTT. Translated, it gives CSVGPGQGVAAFF.

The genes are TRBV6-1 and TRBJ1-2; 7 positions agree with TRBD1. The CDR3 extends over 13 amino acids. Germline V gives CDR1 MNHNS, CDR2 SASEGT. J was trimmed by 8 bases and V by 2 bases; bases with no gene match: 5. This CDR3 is CASSERQGGGYTF. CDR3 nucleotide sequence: TGTGCCAGCAGTGAAAGACAGGGAGGCGGCTACACCTTC.

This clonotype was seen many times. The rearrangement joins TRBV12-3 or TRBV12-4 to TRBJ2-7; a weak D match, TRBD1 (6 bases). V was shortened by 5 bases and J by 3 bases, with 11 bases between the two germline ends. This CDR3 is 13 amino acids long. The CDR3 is CASSHGQSYEQYF. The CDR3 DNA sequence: TGTGCCAGCAGTCACGGACAGAGCTACGAGCAGTACTTC.

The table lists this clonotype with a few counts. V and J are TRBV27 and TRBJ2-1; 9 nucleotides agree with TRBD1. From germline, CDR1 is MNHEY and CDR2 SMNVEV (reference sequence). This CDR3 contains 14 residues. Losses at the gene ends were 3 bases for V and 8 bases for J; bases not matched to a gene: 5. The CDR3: CASSLGQGGYEQFF. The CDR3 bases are TGTGCCAGCAGTTTGGGACAGGGTGGTTATGAGCAGTTCTTC.

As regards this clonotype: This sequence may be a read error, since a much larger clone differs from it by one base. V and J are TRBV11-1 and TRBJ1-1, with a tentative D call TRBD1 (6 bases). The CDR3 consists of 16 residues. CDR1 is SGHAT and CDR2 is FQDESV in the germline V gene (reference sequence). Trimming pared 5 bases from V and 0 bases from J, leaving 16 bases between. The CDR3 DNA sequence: TGTGCCAGCAGCACTCCCGGGGGGGCCTTGAACACTGAAGCTTTCTTT. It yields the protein CASSTPGGALNTEAFF. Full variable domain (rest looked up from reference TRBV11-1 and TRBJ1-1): EAEVAQSPRYKITEKSQAVAFWCDPISGHATLYWYRQILGQGPELLVQFQDESVVDDSQLPKDRFSAERLKGVDSTLKIQPAELGDSAMYLCASSTPGGALNTEAFFGQGTRLTVV.

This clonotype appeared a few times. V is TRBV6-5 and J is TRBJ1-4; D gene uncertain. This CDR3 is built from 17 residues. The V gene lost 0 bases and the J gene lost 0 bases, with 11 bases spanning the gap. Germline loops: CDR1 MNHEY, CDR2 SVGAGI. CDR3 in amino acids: CASSYSRWAATNEKLFF. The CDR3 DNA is TGTGCCAGCAGTTACTCGAGATGGGCGGCAACTAATGAAAAACTGTTTTTT.

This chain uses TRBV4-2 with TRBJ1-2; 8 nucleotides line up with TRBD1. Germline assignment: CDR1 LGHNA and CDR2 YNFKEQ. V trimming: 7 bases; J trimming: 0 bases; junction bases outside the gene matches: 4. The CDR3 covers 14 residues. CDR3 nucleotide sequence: TGTGCCAGCACCACAGGGGGTACTAACTATGGCTACACCTTC. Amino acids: CASTTGGTNYGYTF.

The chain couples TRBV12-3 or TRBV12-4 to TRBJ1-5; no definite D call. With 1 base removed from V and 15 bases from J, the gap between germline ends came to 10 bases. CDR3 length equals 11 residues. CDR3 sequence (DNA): TGTGCCAGCAGTTTAGGGCCCACATGGCATTTT. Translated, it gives CASSLGPTWHF.

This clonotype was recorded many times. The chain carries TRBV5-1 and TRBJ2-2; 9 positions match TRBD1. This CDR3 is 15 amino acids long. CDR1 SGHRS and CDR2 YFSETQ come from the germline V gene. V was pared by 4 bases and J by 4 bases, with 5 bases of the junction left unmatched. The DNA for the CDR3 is TGCGCCAGCAGCCATGGACAGGGGCGCACCGGGGAGCTGTTTTTT. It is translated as CASSHGQGRTGELFF.

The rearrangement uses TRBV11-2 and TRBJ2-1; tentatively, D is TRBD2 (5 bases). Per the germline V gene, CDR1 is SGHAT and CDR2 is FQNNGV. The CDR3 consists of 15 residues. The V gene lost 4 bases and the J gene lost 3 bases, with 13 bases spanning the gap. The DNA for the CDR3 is TGTGCCAGCAGCTCCCTAGAGGGCTTCTACAATGAGCAGTTCTTC. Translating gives CASSSLEGFYNEQFF.

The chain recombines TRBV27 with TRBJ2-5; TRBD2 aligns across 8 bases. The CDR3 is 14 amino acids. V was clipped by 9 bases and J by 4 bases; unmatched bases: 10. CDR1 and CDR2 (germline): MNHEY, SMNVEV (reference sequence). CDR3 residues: CASSAGTSTETQYF. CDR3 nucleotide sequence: TGTGCCAGTAGTGCCGGGACTAGTACAGAGACCCAGTACTTC.

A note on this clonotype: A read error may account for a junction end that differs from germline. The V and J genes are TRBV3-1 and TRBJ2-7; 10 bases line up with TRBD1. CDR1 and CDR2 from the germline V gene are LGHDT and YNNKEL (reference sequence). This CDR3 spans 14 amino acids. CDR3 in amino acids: CASSPGQGLYGQYF. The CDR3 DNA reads TGTGCCAGCAGCCCGGGACAGGGGTTGTACGGGCAGTACTTC.

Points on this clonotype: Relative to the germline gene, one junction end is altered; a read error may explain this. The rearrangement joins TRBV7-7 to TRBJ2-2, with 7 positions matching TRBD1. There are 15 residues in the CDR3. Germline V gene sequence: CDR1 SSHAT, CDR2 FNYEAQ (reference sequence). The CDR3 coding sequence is TGTGCTAGCAGCCCCGACAGGGTGGACACCGGGGAGCTGTTTTTT. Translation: CASSPDRVDTGELFF.

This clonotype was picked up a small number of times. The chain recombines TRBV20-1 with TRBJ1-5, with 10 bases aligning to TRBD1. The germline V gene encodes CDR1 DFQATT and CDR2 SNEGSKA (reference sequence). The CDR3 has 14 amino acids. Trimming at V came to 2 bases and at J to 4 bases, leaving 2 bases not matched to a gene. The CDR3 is CSARPDRGNQPQHF. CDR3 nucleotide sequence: TGCAGTGCTAGACCGGACAGGGGGAATCAGCCCCAGCATTTT.